This T cell receptor beta chain was captured by sequencing in a study of shared clonotypes between healthy human individuals. Study-level points and caveats: Genetic and exposure-history diversity was limited by the few donors. Larger estimated richness was generally seen in naive subsets than in memory subsets.

V was pared by 4 bases and J by 6 bases, with 15 bases between. This CDR3 is 14 amino acids long. Germline lookup yields CDR1 KGHSH and CDR2 LQKENI. Tens of thousands of T cell genomes (approximately 0.2 ug DNA) went into each sorted-subset replicate. Produced via immunoSEQ multiplex PCR; TCRdb's table is partial and in-frame only. Of about 1.1 million clones in the sample, 60% to 85% were seen once. The table lists this clone with a few counts. Its antigen is not known. The material sequenced was memory CD4+ T cells from PBMCs. Subset given: CD45RA-negative fraction. This clonotype was sampled from a man aged 18-30 years in good health. Some clones in this sample may be carry-over from other donors' samples. The genes are TRBV18 and TRBJ1-1; D may be TRBD1 (6 bases). CDR3 protein: CASSLRNQGSEAFF. The CDR3 DNA reads TGTGCCAGCTCACTTAGAAACCAGGGGTCTGAAGCTTTCTTT.